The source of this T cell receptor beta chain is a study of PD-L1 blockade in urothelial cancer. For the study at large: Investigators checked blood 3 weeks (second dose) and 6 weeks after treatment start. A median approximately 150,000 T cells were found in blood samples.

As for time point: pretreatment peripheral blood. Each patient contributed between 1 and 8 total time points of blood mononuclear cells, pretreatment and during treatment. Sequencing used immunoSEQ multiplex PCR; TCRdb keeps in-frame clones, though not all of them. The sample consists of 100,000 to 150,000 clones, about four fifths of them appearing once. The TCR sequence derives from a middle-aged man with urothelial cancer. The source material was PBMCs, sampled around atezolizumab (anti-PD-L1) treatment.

The CDR3 nucleotides are TGTGCCAGTAGTATAGGAGGGACAAACCAAGAGACCCAGTACTTC. It specifies CASSIGGTNQETQYF. The gene calls are TRBV19 and TRBJ2-5, with a possible D match to TRBD1 (6 bases). V was cut by 1 base and J by 0 bases, with 9 bases left in between. This CDR3 contains 15 residues. The germline gives CDR1 LNHDA, CDR2 SQIVND (reference sequence).